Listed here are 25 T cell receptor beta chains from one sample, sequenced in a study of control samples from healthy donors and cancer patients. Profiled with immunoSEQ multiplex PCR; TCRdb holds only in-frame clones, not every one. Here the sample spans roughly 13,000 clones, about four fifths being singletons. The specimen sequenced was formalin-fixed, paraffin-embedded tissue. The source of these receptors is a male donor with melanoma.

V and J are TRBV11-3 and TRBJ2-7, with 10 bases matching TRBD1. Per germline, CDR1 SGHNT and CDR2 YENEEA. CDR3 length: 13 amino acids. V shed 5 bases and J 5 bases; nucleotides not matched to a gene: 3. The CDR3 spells CASSPGQGNEQYF. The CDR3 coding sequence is TGTGCCAGCAGCCCGGGACAGGGGAACGAGCAGTACTTC.

Written as DNA, the CDR3 is TGTGCCAGCAGCCAAGCAGGGGAGGCCAAAAACATTCAGTACTTC. Residues: CASSQAGEAKNIQYF. V usage is TRBV4-2 and J usage is TRBJ2-4, with D perhaps matching TRBD1 (6 bases). This CDR3 spans 15 amino acids. With 1 base removed from V and 1 base from J, the gap between germline ends came to 8 bases. Germline lookup yields CDR1 LGHNA and CDR2 YNFKEQ.

CDR3 loop: CASSLAVRDNEQFF. In nucleotides, the CDR3 is TGCGCCAGCAGCTTGGCCGTCAGGGACAATGAGCAGTTCTTC. The V call is TRBV5-1, the J call TRBJ2-1; D possibly corresponds to TRBD1 (5 bases). CDR3 length: 14 amino acids. Germline V gene lookup returns CDR1 SGHRS and CDR2 YFSETQ. Trimming removed 0 bases at V and 5 bases at J, with 9 bases between.

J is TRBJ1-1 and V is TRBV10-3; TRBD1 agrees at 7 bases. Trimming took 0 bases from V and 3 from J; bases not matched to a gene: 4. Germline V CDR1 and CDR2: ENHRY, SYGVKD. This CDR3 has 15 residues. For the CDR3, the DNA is TGTGCCATCAGTGAGTCGACAGGGTCCTACACTGAAGCTTTCTTT. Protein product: CAISESTGSYTEAFF.

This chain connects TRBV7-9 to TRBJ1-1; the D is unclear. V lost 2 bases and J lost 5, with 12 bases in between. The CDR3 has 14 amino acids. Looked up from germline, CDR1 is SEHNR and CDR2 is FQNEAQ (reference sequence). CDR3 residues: CASSLSIVGTEAFF. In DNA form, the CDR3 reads TGTGCCAGCAGCTTATCCATCGTTGGAACTGAAGCTTTCTTT.

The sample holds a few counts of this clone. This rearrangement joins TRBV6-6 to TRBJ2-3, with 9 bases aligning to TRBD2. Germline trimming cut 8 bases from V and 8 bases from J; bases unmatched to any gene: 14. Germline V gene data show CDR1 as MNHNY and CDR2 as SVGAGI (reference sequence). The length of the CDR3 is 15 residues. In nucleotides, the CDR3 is TGTGCCAGCTCTAAGCAGGGTAGCGGGGGAGGTACGCAGTATTTT. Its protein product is CASSKQGSGGGTQYF.

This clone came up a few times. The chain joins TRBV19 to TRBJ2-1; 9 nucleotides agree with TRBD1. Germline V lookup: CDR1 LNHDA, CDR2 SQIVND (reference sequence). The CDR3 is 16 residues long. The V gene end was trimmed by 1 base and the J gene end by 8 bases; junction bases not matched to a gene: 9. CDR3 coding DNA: TGTGCCAGTAGTATAGGCCCCGGGACAGGGTTACATGAGCAGTTCTTC. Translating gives CASSIGPGTGLHEQFF.

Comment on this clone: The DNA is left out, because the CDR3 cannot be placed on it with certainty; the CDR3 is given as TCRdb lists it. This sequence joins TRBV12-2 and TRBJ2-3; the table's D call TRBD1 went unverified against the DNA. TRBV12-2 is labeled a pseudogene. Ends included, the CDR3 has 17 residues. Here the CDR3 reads CASRSGKVGAGTDTQYF.

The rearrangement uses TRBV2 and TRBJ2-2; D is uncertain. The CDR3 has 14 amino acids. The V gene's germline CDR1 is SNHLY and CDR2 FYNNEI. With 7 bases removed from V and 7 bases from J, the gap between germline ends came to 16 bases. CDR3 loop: CASMVPSEGGELFF. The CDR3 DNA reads TGTGCCAGCATGGTCCCCTCTGAAGGCGGGGAGCTGTTTTTT.

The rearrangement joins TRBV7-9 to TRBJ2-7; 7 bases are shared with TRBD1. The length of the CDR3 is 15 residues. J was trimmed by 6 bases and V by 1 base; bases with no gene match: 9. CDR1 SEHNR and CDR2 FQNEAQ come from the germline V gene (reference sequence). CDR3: CASSLGGGPLAEQYF. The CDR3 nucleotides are TGTGCCAGCAGCTTAGGAGGGGGCCCTTTGGCCGAGCAGTACTTC.

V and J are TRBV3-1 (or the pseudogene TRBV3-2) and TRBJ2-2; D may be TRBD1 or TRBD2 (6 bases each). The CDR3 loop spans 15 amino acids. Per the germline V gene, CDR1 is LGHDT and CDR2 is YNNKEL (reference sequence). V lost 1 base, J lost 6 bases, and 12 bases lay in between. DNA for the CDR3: TGTGCCAGCAGCCAAGTATGGGGGGCCCCCGGGGAGCTGTTTTTT. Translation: CASSQVWGAPGELFF.

DNA of the CDR3: TGTGCCAGCAGCGCAGGGGGCACGAACACCGGGGAGCTGTTTTTT. This encodes CASSAGGTNTGELFF. The chain combines TRBV9 with TRBJ2-2, with TRBD1 matching 8 bases. The CDR3 is made up of 15 amino acids. J lost 0 bases, V lost 3 bases, and 1 base had no gene match. Germline CDR1 SGDLS, CDR2 YYNGEE.

The CDR3: CASSLGTTSYNEQFF. CDR3 bases: TGTGCCAGCAGCTTAGGGACTACCTCCTACAATGAGCAGTTCTTC. The chain combines TRBV7-3 with TRBJ2-1, with TRBD2 identical over 7 bases. Germline lookup yields CDR1 SGHTA and CDR2 FQGTGA. V shed 2 bases, J shed 0 bases, and the junction held 1 base outside the gene matches. This CDR3 contains 15 residues. Complete variable domain (other parts from reference TRBV7-3 and TRBJ2-1): GAGVSQTPSNKVTEKGKYVELRCDPISGHTALYWYRQSLGQGPEFLIYFQGTGAADDSGLPNDRFFAVRPEGSVSTLKIQRTERGDSAVYLCASSLGTTSYNEQFFGPGTRLTVL.

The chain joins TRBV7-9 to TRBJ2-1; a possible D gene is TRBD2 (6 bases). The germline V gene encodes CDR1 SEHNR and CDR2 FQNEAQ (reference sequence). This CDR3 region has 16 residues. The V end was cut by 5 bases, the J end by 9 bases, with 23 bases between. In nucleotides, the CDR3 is TGTGCCAGCAGCCTAGAGAGAGGGCTAGCGAACGGTGAGCAGTTCTTC. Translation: CASSLERGLANGEQFF.

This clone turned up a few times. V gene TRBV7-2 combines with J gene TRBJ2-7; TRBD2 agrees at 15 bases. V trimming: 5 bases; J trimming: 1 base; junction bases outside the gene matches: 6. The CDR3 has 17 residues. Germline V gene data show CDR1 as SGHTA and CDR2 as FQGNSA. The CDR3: CASSPGLAGGYSYEQYF. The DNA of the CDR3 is TGTGCCAGCAGCCCCGGACTAGCGGGGGGGTATTCCTACGAGCAGTACTTC. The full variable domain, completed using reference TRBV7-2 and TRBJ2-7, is GAGVSQSPSNKVTEKGKDVELRCDPISGHTALYWYRQSLGQGLEFLIYFQGNSAPDKSGLPSDRFSAERTGGSVSTLTIQRTQQEDSAVYLCASSPGLAGGYSYEQYFGPGTRLTVT.

CDR3 in DNA: TGTGCCAGCAATGCCGCTGCCGGGGCTTTCTTT. Its translation: CASNAAAGAFF. The chain employs TRBV28 and TRBJ1-1, with D unclear. The ends were cut back, 7 bases at V and 11 bases at J, with 14 bases in the middle. CDR3 size: 11 residues. Germline loops: CDR1 MDHEN, CDR2 SYDVKM.

The DNA for the CDR3 is TGTGCCAGCAGCTCCTCGGGACAGGGGGGAGAGACCCAGTACTTC. This gives the protein CASSSSGQGGETQYF. The chain employs TRBV11-2 and TRBJ2-5, with TRBD1 matching over 11 bases. Trimming took 4 bases from V and 4 from J; bases not matched to a gene: 5. The germline gives CDR1 SGHAT, CDR2 FQNNGV. The CDR3 covers 15 residues.

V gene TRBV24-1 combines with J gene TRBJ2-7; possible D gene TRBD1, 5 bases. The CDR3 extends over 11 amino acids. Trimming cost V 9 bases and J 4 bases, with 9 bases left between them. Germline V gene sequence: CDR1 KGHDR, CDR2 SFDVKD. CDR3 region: CATGDRYEQYF. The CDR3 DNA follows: TGTGCCACCGGCGACAGATACGAGCAGTACTTC.

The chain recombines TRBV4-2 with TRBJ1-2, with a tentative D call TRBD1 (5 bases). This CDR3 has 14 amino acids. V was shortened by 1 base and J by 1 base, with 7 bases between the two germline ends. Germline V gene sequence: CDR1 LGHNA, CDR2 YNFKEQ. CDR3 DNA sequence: TGTGCCAGCAGCCAAGCGGGGGATAACTATGGCTACACCTTC. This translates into CASSQAGDNYGYTF.

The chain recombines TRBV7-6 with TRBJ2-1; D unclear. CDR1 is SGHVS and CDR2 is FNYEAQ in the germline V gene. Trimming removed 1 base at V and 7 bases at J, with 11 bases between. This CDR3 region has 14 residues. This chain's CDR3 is CASSLEAVRNEQFF. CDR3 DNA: TGTGCCAGCAGCTTAGAGGCAGTACGGAATGAGCAGTTCTTC.

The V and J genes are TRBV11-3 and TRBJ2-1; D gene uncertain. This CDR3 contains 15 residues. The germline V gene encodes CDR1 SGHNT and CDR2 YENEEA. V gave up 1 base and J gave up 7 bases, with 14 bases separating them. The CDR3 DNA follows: TGTGCCAGCAGCTTAGCCTCCGCAGCACCTAATGAGCAGTTCTTC. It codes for CASSLASAAPNEQFF.

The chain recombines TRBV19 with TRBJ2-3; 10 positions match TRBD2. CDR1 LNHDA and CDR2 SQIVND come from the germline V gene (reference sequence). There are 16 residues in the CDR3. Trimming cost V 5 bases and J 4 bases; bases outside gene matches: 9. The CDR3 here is CASSSVAGGSADTQYF. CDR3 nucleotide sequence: TGTGCCAGTAGTTCTGTAGCGGGGGGTAGCGCAGATACGCAGTATTTT.

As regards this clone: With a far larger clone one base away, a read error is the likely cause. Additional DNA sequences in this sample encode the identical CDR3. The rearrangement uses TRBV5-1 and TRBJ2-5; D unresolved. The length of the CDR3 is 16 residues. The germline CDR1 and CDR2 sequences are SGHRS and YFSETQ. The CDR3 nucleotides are TGCGCCAGCAGCTTGGTGAAGAGTTCCGGGCAAGAAACCCAGTACTTC. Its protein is CASSLVKSSGQETQYF.

CDR3 sequence (DNA): TGTGCCAGTAGTATAGATTCGGGGGTTGAGACCCAGTACTTC. Residues: CASSIDSGVETQYF. The chain couples TRBV19 to TRBJ2-5, with D perhaps TRBD2 (6 bases). Looked up from germline, CDR1 is LNHDA and CDR2 is SQIVND (reference sequence). This CDR3 region has 14 residues. The V end lost 0 bases, the J end lost 5 bases, and 10 bases lay between the germline ends.

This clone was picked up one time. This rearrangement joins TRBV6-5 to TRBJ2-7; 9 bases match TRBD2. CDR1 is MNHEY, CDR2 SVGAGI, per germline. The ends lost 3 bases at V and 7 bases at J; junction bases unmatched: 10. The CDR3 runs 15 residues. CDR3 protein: CASSYSSGDPREQYF. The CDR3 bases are TGTGCCAGCAGTTATTCTAGCGGGGACCCTCGGGAGCAGTACTTC.